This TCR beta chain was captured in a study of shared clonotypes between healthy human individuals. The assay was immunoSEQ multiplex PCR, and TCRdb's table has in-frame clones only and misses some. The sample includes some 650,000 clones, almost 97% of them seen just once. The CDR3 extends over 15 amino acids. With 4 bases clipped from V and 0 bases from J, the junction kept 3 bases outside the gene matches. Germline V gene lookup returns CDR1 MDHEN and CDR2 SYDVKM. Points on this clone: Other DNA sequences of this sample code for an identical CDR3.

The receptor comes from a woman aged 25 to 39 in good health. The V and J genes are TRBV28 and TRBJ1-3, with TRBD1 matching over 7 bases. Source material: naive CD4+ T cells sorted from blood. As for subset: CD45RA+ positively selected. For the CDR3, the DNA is TGTGCCAGCAGTTCTCCAGGGGGCTCTGGAAACACCATATATTTT. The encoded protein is CASSSPGGSGNTIYF.